This T cell receptor (beta chain) came from a study of shared clonotypes between healthy human individuals. Donors were healthy HIV-negative adults without recent acute infections or vaccinations. Investigators divided CD4+ cells into CD45RA+ naive and CD45RA-negative memory subsets. This CDR3 region has 13 residues. Germline V gives CDR1 MNHEY, CDR2 SVGAGI. V lost 7 bases to trimming and J lost 11 bases, with 20 bases between them. TCRdb keeps only in-frame clones here, not all; method: immunoSEQ multiplex PCR. The sample holds 2 million to 2.5 million clones, approximately 95% seen once. The TCR sequence derives from a man between 18 and 35 years old in good health. Some clones in this sample may be carry-over from other donors' samples. Specimen: naive CD4+ T cells from PBMCs. Subset noted: CD45RA+ positively selected. The rearrangement uses TRBV6-5 and TRBJ1-1; D gene uncertain. The CDR3 coding sequence is TGTGCCAGCATGCGGGGAGCGGGGTCGGGCGCTTTCTTT. This sequence encodes CASMRGAGSGAFF.